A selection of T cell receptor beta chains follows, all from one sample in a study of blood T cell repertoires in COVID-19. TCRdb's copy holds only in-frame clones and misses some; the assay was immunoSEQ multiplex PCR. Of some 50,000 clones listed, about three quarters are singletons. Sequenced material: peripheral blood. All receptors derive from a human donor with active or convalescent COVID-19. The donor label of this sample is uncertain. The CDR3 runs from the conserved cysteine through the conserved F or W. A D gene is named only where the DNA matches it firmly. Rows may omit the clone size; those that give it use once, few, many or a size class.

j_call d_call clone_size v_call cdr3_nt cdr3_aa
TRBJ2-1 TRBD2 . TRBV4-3 TGCGCCAGCAGGCAAGACAGACCAACTAGCGGTGAGCAGTTCTTC CASRQDRPTSGEQFF
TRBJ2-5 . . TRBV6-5 TGTGCCAGCGCCTTGGTTAAACCCGAGGAGACCCAGTACTTC CASALVKPEETQYF
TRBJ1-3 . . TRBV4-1 TGCGCCAGCAGCCAAGCAGGGGCCTCTGGAAACACCATATATTTT CASSQAGASGNTIYF
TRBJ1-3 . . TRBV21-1 TGTGCCAGCAGTCAGCGGGACAATTCAAGTTTGGGAAACACCATATATTTT CASSQRDNSSLGNTIYF
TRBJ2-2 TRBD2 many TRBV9 TGTGCCAGCAGCGCTGGGACTAGATTCGCCGGGGAGCTGTTTTTT CASSAGTRFAGELFF
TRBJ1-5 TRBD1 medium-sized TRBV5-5 TGTGCCAGCAGCCACCAGACAGGGATCGGCAATCAGCCCCAGCATTTT CASSHQTGIGNQPQHF
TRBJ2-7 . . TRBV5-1 TGCGCCAGCAGCTGGGGGGACGGTTCCTACGAGCAGTACTTC CASSWGDGSYEQYF
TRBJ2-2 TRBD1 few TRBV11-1 TGTGCCAGCAGAAAGGGACAGCCGAACACCGGGGAGCTGTTTTTT CASRKGQPNTGELFF
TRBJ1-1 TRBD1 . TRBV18 TGTGCCAGCTCACCTCTCCCGGGACAGGGATTGAACACTGAAGCTTTCTTT CASSPLPGQGLNTEAFF
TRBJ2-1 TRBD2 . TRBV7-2 TGTGCCAGCAGCCCATCGGGACTAGCGGGACGCGAGCAGTTCTTC CASSPSGLAGREQFF
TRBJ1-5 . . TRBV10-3 TGTGCCATCAGTCCTACAGAGCTTAGCAATCAGCCCCAGCATTTT CAISPTELSNQPQHF
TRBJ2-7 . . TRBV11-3 TGTGCCAGCACCCTAGGGGCAGGGGAGCAGTACTTC CASTLGAGEQYF
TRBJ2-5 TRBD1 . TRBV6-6 TGTGCCAGCAGTAGGACAGGGGGCTTAGAGACCCAGTACTTC CASSRTGGLETQYF
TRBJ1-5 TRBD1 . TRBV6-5 TGTGCCAGCAGTTACTCTGGGACAGGGAATCAGCCCCAGCATTTT CASSYSGTGNQPQHF
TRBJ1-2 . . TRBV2 TGTGCCAGCAGTGAACCGGGGGGGCAGAACTATGGCTACACCTTC CASSEPGGQNYGYTF
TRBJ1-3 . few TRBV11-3 TGTGCCAGCAGCTATTGGTCGGACACCGCGTACTCTGGAAACACCATATATTTT CASSYWSDTAYSGNTIYF
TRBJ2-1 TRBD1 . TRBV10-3 TGTGCCATCAGAACAGGGGGAGGAAACAATGAGCAGTTCTTC CAIRTGGGNNEQFF
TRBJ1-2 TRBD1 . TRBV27 TGTGCCAGCAGTTCAACGGGACAGGGGGTTAACTATGGCTACACCTTC CASSSTGQGVNYGYTF
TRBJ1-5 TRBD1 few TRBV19 TGTGCCAGTAGGCTACAAATGACAGGGGGGGGTCAGCCCCAGCATTTT CASRLQMTGGGQPQHF
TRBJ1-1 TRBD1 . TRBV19 TGTGCCAGTAGTCTACCCGGGACAGGGGGCACTGAAGCTTTCTTT CASSLPGTGGTEAFF